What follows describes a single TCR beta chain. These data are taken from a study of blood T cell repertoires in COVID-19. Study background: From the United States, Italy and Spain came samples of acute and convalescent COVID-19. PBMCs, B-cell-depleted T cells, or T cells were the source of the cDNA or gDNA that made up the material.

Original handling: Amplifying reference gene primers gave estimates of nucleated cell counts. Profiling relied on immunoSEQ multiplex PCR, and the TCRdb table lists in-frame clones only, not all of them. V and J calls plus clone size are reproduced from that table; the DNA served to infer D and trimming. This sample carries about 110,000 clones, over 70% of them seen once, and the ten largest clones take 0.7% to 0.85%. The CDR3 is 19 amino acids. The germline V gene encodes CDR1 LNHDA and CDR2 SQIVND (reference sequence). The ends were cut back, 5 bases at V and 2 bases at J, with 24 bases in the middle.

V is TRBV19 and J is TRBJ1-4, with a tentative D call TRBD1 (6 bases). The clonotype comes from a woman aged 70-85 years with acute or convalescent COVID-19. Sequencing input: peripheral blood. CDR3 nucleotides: TGTGCCAGTAGTGCTCTACCGGGACACGGGGAGGGCACTAATGAAAAACTGTTTTTT. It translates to CASSALPGHGEGTNEKLFF.